This is a list of T cell receptor beta chains from one sample in a study of T cells after yellow fever vaccination. TCRdb re-analysed the 5' RACE reads in MiXCR, keeping a single row per CDR3 protein. Of just under 600,000 distinct CDR3 sequences in the sample, roughly 13% are singletons; the top ten hold more than 12%. Here the sequenced sample was PBMCs, taken on the day of the yellow fever booster vaccination. These receptor sequences come from a man aged 25 to 45 who received the YFV17D yellow fever vaccine. Both conserved end residues are part of each CDR3. The order of the fields is clone size, V gene, CDR3 length, J gene, CDR3 protein. Not every row has a clone size; where given, it reads once, few, many or a size class.

>few|TRBV12-3/TRBV12-4|15|TRBJ1-2
CASSWGGVGVNGYTF
>-|TRBV6-2/TRBV6-3|14|TRBJ1-5
CASSYAWDNQPQHF
>-|TRBV6-2/TRBV6-3|17|TRBJ2-5
CASSYSHRGPDQETQYF
>-|TRBV28|14|TRBJ2-1
CASRSGNSYNEQFF
>-|TRBV7-3|15|TRBJ2-2
CASSQAGRGTGELFF
>few|TRBV5-1|14|TRBJ2-5
CASSLDGNKETQYF
>many|TRBV14|14|TRBJ2-1
CASSQPGRYNEQFF
>few|TRBV28|14|TRBJ1-2
CASSPGQDSGGYTF
>few|TRBV5-4|14|TRBJ1-2
CASSPLQGNYGYTF
>few|TRBV5-5|14|TRBJ1-4
CASSQDPANEKLFF
>-|TRBV12-3/TRBV12-4|14|TRBJ1-5
CASSLSTGLQPQHF
>-|TRBV7-2|14|TRBJ2-7
CASSLDRGWNEQYF
>once|TRBV6-5|13|TRBJ1-2
CASSYSGRGGYTF
>-|TRBV5-1|14|TRBJ1-1
CASSTYSENTEAFF
>few|TRBV9|15|TRBJ1-2
CASSVVTPGQGGYTF
>-|TRBV10-1|12|TRBJ2-7
CASSDRGAEQYF
>-|TRBV15|16|TRBJ2-1
CATSRGGTGGINEQFF
>-|TRBV12-3/TRBV12-4|16|TRBJ1-4
CASSLLGTATNEKLFF